This entry is about one TCR beta chain. This sample was taken from a study of cytomegalovirus exposure and HLA in healthy donors. PCR primers comprised 60 Vbeta and 13 Jbeta primers. The data were produced by immunoSEQ multiplex PCR, yet TCRdb's version contains in-frame clones alone and is incomplete. The table has around 92,000 clones, approximately 72% seen once. The CDR3 is 13 amino acids. The J segment lost 4 bases and the V segment lost 3 bases, leaving 3 bases of the junction unmatched. Germline V gene data show CDR1 as MGHRA and CDR2 as YSYEKL. The J gene is TRBJ2-7, the V gene TRBV4-1; 7 bases are shared with TRBD1. This clonotype was sampled from a female donor in good health and CMV-seropositive. Sequenced material: PBMCs. The CDR3 protein is CASSHLDRYEQYF. In DNA form, the CDR3 reads TGCGCCAGCAGCCACCTGGACAGGTACGAGCAGTACTTC.